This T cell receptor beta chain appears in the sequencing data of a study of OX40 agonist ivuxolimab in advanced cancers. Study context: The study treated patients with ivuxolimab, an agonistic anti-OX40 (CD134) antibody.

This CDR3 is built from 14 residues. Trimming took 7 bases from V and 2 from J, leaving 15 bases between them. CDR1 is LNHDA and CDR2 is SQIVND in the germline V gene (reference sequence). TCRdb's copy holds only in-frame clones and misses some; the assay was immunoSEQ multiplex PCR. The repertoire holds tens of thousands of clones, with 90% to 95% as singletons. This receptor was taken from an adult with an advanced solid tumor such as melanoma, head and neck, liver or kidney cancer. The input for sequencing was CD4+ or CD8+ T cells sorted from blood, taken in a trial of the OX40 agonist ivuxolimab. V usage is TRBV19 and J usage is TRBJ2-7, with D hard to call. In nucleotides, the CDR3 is TGTGCCAGTACCTCCCGAACGGATACCTACGAGCAGTACTTC. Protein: CASTSRTDTYEQYF.